Included here is one T cell receptor (beta chain) sequence, with context. Its antigen is currently unknown. A read error may be the cause here, since a much bigger clone is one base away. It is likely a read error, because the conserved phenylalanine at the end of the CDR3 is missing. V lost 2 bases to trimming and J lost 5 bases, with 10 bases between them. Germline V CDR1 and CDR2: GTSNPN, SVGIG (reference sequence). The CDR3 spans 14 residues. This sample was included in a study of post-analysis software for immune sequencing data. Study-wide results and limits: Controls showed lower frequencies than patients for four to six TRBV segments, and TRBV5-6, TRBV5-1 and TRBV20-1 were among these. Controls significantly exceeded multiple sclerosis patients in normalized Chao1 diversity.

TCR beta cDNA libraries had unique molecular identifiers. Each batch of about 1 to 11 million T cells produced hundreds of thousands of cDNA molecules. From the PCR reads, TCRdb called clonotypes with MiXCR, one entry per CDR3 protein. The repertoire holds about 770,000 distinct CDR3 sequences, with more than 45% as singletons. The V and J genes are TRBV30 and TRBJ1-6; D perhaps matches TRBD1 (6 bases). The TCR sequence derives from a girl aged 10 to 17 with multiple sclerosis. Sequencing input: blood. The CDR3 DNA is TGTGCCTGGAGTTCGGGACAAGATAATTCACCCCTCCACTGT. Translated: CAWSSGQDNSPLHC.